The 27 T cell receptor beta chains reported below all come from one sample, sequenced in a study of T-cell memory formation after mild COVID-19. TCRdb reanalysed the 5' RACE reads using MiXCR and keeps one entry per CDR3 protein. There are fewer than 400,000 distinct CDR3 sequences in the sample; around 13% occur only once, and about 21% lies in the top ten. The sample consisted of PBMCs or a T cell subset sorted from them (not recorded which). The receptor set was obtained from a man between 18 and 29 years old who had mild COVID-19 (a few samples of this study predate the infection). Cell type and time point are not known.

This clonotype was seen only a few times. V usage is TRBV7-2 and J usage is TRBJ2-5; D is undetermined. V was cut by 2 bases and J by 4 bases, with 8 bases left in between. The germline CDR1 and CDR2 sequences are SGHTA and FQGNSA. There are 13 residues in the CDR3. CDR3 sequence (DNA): TGTGCCAGCAGCTTAAGTAGGGTAGAGACCCAGTACTTC. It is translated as CASSLSRVETQYF. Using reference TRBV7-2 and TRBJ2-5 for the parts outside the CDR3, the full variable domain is GAGVSQSPSNKVTEKGKDVELRCDPISGHTALYWYRQSLGQGLEFLIYFQGNSAPDKSGLPSDRFSAERTGGSVSTLTIQRTQQEDSAVYLCASSLSRVETQYFGPGTRLLVL.

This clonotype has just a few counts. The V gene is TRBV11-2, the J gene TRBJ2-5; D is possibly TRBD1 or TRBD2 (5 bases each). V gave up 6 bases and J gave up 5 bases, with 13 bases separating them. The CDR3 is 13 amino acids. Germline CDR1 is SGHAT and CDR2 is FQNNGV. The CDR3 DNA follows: TGTGCCAGCAGTCGAGGGGTGCCCGAGACCCAGTACTTC. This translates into CASSRGVPETQYF.

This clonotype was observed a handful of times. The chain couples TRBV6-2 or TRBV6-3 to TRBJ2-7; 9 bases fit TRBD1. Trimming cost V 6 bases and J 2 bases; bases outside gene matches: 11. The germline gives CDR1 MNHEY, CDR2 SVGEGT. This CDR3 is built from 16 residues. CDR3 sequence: CASRRLPGQGPYEQYF. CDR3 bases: TGTGCCAGCAGGAGGCTTCCGGGACAGGGACCCTACGAGCAGTACTTC.

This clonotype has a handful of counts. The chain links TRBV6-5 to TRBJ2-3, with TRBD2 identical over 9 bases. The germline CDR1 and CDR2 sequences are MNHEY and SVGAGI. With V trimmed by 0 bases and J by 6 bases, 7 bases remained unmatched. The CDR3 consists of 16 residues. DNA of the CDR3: TGTGCCAGCAGTTACTCGCCGCGGGGGGGCAGGGATACGCAGTATTTT. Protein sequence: CASSYSPRGGRDTQYF.

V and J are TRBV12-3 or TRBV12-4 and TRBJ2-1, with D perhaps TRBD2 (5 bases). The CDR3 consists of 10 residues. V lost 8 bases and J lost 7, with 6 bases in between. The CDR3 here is CASRRNEQFF. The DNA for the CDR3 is TGTGCCAGCCGGAGGAATGAGCAGTTCTTC.

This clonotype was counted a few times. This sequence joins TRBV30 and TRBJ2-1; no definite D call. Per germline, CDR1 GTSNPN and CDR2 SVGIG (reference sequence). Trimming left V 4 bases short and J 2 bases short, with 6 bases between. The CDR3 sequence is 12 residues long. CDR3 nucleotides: TGTGCCTGGATCTTACCCTACAATGAGCAGTTCTTC. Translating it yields CAWILPYNEQFF.

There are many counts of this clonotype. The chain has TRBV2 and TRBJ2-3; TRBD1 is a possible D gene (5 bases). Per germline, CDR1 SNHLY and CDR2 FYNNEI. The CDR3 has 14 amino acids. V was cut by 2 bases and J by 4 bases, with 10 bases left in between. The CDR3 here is CASSEPGFADTQYF. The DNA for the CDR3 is TGTGCCAGCAGTGAACCAGGGTTCGCAGATACGCAGTATTTT. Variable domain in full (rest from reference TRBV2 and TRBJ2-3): EPEVTQTPSHQVTQMGQEVILRCVPISNHLYFYWYRQILGQKVEFLVSFYNNEISEKSEIFDDQFSVERPDGSNFTLKIRSTKLEDSAMYFCASSEPGFADTQYFGPGTRLTVL.

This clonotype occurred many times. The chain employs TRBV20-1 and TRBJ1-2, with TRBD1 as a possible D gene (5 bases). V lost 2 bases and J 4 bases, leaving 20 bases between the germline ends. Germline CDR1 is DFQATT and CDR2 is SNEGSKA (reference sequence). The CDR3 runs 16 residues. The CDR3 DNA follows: TGCAGTGCTAGACCGAAGGGACTCCATCTACTCTATGGCTACACCTTC. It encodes CSARPKGLHLLYGYTF.

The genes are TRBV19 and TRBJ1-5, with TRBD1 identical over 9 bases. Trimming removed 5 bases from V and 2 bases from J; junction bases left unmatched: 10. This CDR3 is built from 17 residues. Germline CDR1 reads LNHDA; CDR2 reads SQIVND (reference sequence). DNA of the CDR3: TGTGCCAGTAGTGAACGGGACAGGGTAAGGGGCAATCAGCCCCAGCATTTT. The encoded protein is CASSERDRVRGNQPQHF.

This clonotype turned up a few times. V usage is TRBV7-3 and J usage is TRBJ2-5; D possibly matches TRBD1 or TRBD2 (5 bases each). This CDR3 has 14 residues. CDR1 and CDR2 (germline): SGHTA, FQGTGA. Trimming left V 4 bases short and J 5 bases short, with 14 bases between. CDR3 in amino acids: CASSSGRMAETQYF. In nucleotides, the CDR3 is TGTGCCAGCAGCTCGGGGCGGATGGCGGAGACCCAGTACTTC.

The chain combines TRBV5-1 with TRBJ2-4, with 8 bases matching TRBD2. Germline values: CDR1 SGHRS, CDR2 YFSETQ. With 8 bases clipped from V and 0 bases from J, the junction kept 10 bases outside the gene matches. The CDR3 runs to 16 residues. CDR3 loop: CARSDSAGVAKNIQYF. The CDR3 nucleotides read TGCGCCAGAAGCGACTCAGCGGGGGTAGCCAAAAACATTCAGTACTTC.

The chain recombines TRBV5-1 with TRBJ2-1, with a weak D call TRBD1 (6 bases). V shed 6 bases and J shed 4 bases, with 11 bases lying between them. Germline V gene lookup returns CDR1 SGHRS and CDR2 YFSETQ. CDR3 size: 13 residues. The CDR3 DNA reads TGCGCCAGCACCCCGACAGGATACAATGAGCAGTTCTTC. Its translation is CASTPTGYNEQFF.

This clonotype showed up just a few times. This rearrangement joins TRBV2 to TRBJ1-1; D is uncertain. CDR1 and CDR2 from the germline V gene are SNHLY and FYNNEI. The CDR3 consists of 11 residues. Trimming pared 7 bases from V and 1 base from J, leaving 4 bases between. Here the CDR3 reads CASTGNTEAFF. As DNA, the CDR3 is TGTGCCAGCACAGGGAACACTGAAGCTTTCTTT.

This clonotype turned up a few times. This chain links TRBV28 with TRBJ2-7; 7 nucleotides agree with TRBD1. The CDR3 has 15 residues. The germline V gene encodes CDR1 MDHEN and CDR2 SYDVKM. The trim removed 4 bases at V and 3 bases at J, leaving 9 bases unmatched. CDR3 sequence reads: CASSSPPTGRYEQYV. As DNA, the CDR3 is TGTGCCAGCAGTTCACCGCCGACAGGGCGCTACGAGCAGTACGTC.

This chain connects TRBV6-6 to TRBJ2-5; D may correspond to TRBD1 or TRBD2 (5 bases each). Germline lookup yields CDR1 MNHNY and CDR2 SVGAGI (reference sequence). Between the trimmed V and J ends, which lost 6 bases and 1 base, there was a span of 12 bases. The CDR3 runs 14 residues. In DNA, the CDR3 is TGTGCCAGCAGAAGACTGGGGGTCCAAGAGACCCAGTACTTC. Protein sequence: CASRRLGVQETQYF.

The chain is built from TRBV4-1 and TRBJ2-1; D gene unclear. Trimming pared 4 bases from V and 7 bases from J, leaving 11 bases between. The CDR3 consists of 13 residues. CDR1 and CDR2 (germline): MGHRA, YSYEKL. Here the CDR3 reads CASSPNGRNEQFF. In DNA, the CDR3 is TGCGCCAGCAGCCCTAACGGTAGGAATGAGCAGTTCTTC.

The CDR3: CASASGGAYNEQFF. The CDR3 DNA reads TGTGCTAGCGCCAGCGGCGGGGCTTACAATGAGCAGTTCTTC. V and J are TRBV7-7 and TRBJ2-1; the D gene is possibly TRBD2 (6 bases). Per the germline V gene, CDR1 is SSHAT and CDR2 is FNYEAQ (reference sequence). This CDR3 is built from 14 residues.

DNA for the CDR3: TGTGCCAGCAGCCAAGCAGGGGGGAACGATCAGCCCCAGCATTTT. As protein: CASSQAGGNDQPQHF. This chain links TRBV4-2 with TRBJ1-5; TRBD1 agrees at 7 bases. The CDR3 has 15 residues. Losses at the gene ends were 1 base for V and 5 bases for J; bases not matched to a gene: 5. The germline gives CDR1 LGHNA, CDR2 YNFKEQ.

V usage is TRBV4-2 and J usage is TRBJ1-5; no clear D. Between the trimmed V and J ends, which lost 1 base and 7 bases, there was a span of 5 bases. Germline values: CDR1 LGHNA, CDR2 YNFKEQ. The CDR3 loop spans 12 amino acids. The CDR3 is CASSQGFQPQHF. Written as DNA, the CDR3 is TGTGCCAGCAGCCAAGGCTTCCAGCCCCAGCATTTT.

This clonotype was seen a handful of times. CDR3: CASAFAWDTQYF. The DNA for the CDR3 is TGTGCCAGCGCCTTCGCATGGGATACGCAGTATTTT. This chain uses TRBV6-2 or TRBV6-3 with TRBJ2-3, with D unclear. Trimming took 8 bases from V and 6 from J, leaving 12 bases between them. CDR1 is MNHEY, CDR2 SVGEGT, per germline. The CDR3 has 12 residues.

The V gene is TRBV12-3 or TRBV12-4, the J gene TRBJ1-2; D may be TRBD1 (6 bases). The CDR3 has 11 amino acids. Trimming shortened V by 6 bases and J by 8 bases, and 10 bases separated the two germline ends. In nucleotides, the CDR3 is TGTGCCAGCAGCTGGAGGGGGGGCTACACCTTC. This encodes CASSWRGGYTF.

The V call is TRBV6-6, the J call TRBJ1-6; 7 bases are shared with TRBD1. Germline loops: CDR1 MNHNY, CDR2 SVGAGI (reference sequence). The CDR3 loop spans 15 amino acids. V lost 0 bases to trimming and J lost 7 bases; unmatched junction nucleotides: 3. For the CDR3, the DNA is TGTGCCAGCAGTTACTCGGTACAGGGGAATTCACCCCTCCACTTT. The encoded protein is CASSYSVQGNSPLHF.

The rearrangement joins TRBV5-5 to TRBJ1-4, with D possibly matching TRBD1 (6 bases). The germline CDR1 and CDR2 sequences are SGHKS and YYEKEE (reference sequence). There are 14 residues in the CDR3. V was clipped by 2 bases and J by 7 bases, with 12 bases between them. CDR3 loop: CASSLWQGGEKLFF. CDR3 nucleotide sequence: TGTGCCAGCAGCTTATGGCAAGGGGGTGAAAAACTGTTTTTT. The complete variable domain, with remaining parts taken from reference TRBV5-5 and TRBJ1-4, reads DAGVTQSPTHLIKTRGQQVTLRCSPISGHKSVSWYQQVLGQGPQFIFQYYEKEERGRGNFPDRFSARQFPNYSSELNVNALLLGDSALYLCASSLWQGGEKLFFGSGTQLSVL.

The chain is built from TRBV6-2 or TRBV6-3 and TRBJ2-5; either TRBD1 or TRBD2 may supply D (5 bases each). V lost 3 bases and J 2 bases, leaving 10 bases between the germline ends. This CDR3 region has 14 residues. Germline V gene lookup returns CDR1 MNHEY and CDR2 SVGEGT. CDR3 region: CASSYGWGQETQYF. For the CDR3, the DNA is TGTGCCAGCAGTTATGGATGGGGGCAAGAGACCCAGTACTTC.

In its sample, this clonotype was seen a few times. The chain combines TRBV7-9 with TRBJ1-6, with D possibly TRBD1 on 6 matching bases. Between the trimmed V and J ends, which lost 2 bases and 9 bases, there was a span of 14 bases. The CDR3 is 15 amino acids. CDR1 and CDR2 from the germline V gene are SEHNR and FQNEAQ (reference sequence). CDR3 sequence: CASSLSQGQGSPLHF. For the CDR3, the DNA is TGTGCCAGCAGCTTATCTCAGGGGCAAGGTTCACCCCTCCACTTT.

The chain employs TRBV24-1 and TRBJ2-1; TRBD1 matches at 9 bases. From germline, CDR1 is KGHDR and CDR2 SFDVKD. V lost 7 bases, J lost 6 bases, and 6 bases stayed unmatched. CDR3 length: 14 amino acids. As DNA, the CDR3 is TGTGCCACCAGGGCCGGGACAGGGCGCAATGAGCAGTTCTTC. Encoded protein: CATRAGTGRNEQFF.

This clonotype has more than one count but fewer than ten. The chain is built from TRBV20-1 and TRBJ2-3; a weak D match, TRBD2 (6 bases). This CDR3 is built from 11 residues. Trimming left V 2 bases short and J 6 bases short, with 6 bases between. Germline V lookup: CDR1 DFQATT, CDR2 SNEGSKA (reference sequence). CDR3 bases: TGCAGTGCTAGACGGGGGGATACGCAGTATTTT. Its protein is CSARRGDTQYF.